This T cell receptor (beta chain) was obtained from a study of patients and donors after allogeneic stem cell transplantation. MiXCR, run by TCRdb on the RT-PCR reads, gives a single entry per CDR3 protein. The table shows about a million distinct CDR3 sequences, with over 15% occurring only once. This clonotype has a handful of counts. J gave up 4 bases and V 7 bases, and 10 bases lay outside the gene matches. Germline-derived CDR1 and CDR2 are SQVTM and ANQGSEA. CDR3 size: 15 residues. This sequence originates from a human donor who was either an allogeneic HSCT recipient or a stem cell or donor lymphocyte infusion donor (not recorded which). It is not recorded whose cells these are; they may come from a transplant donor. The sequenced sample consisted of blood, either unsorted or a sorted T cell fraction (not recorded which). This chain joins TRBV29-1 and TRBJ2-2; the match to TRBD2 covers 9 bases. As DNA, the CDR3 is TGCAGCGGACAAATAGCGGGAGTGGGCACCGGGGAGCTGTTTTTT. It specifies CSGQIAGVGTGELFF.